These 18 T cell receptor beta chains came from one sample sequenced in a study of blood T cell repertoires in COVID-19. Libraries were prepared by immunoSEQ multiplex PCR; TCRdb keeps only in-frame clonotypes and omits some of them. The data hold hundreds of thousands of clones, with more than 70% observed a single time. Sequencing was carried out using PBMCs or T cells enriched from blood (not recorded which). These TCRs come from a woman aged 45 to 65 who had recovered from COVID-19.

The rearrangement uses TRBV24-1 and TRBJ1-4; a weak D match, TRBD1 (5 bases). Trimming took off 7 bases at V and 3 bases at J, with 14 bases between the two ends. The CDR3 is 15 amino acids. Per germline, CDR1 KGHDR and CDR2 SFDVKD. The CDR3 DNA follows: TGTGCCACCAGCCACCGCGGGGGTGCTAATGAAAAACTGTTTTTT. It translates to CATSHRGGANEKLFF.

This rearrangement joins TRBV5-1 to TRBJ2-3; TRBD2 matches 8 bases. This CDR3 contains 16 residues. Germline V CDR1 and CDR2: SGHRS, YFSETQ. The V gene end was trimmed by 4 bases and the J gene end by 5 bases; junction bases not matched to a gene: 12. CDR3 DNA: TGCGCCAGCAGCCGGCGGGCGACGGCGGGAGGAGATACGCAGTATTTT. Its protein product is CASSRRATAGGDTQYF.

The chain employs TRBV14 and TRBJ2-2; a weak D match, TRBD1 (6 bases). The V gene's germline CDR1 is SGHDN and CDR2 FVKESK. V was trimmed by 4 bases and J by 2 bases, leaving 14 bases between them. This CDR3 contains 16 residues. The CDR3 DNA follows: TGTGCCAGCAGCCGCATCCCGGGACAAAACACCGGGGAGCTGTTTTTT. The encoded protein is CASSRIPGQNTGELFF.

The rearrangement links TRBV7-8 to TRBJ1-4; the D gene is possibly TRBD1 (5 bases). Germline-derived CDR1 and CDR2 are SGHVS and FQNEAQ. V was trimmed by 0 bases and J by 8 bases, leaving 16 bases between them. There are 16 residues in the CDR3. The CDR3 sequence is CASSLASPGTGEKLFF. In DNA, the CDR3 is TGTGCCAGCAGCTTAGCGAGTCCCGGGACTGGCGAAAAACTGTTTTTT.

CDR3 region: CASSQAGGSGELFF. CDR3 in DNA: TGTGCCAGCAGCCAGGCGGGGGGTTCCGGGGAGCTGTTTTTT. The chain couples TRBV7-2 to TRBJ2-2, with 8 bases aligning to TRBD2. This CDR3 has 14 amino acids. The V segment lost 5 bases and the J segment 6 bases; nucleotides outside the gene matches: 5. CDR1 is SGHTA, CDR2 FQGNSA, per germline.

The chain couples TRBV30 to TRBJ2-7, with D unresolved. Germline V lookup: CDR1 GTSNPN, CDR2 SVGIG (reference sequence). The CDR3 contains 11 residues. V lost 4 bases and J 3 bases, leaving 7 bases between the germline ends. CDR3 nucleotide sequence: TGTGCCTGGATGACAAGCTACGAGCAGTACTTC. Translation gives CAWMTSYEQYF.

The rearrangement links TRBV5-1 to TRBJ1-2; D might be TRBD1 (6 bases). Germline CDR1 reads SGHRS; CDR2 reads YFSETQ. V dropped 2 bases and J dropped 2 bases, with 13 bases sitting between them. The CDR3 runs 15 residues. CDR3 protein: CASSFGATGNYGYTF. The CDR3 DNA reads as TGCGCCAGCAGCTTTGGGGCCACAGGGAACTATGGCTACACCTTC.

As concerns this clone: Additional DNA sequences in this sample encode the identical CDR3. The chain combines TRBV5-5 with TRBJ2-7, with D unclear. The ends were cut back, 0 bases at V and 0 bases at J, with 4 bases in the middle. This CDR3 comprises 13 residues. Germline V gene lookup returns CDR1 SGHKS and CDR2 YYEKEE (reference sequence). The CDR3 protein is CASSLAVSYEQYF. The CDR3 DNA reads as TGTGCCAGCAGCTTGGCCGTCTCCTACGAGCAGTACTTC.

This clone has just one count. The chain joins TRBV9 to TRBJ1-2, with no clear D. Looked up from germline, CDR1 is SGDLS and CDR2 is YYNGEE. This CDR3 spans 13 amino acids. V lost 0 bases, J lost 7 bases, and 10 bases lay in between. The CDR3 sequence is CASSVVSGVGYTF. The CDR3 bases are TGTGCCAGCAGCGTAGTCTCCGGGGTTGGCTACACCTTC.

V gene TRBV12-3 or TRBV12-4 combines with J gene TRBJ2-3; 7 bases line up with TRBD2. Trimming at V came to 6 bases and at J to 1 base, leaving 1 base not matched to a gene. This CDR3 is built from 13 residues. The CDR3: CASSLAGTDTQYF. CDR3 bases: TGTGCCAGCAGCCTAGCGGGCACAGATACGCAGTATTTT.

This chain joins TRBV5-5 and TRBJ1-5, with D unresolved. The V and J ends lost 0 bases and 2 bases respectively, with 12 bases between them. In germline, CDR1 is SGHKS, CDR2 YYEKEE (reference sequence). CDR3 size: 16 residues. The CDR3 DNA is TGTGCCAGCAGCTTGGCGAGAGGGATCGGCAATCAGCCCCAGCATTTT. This codes for CASSLARGIGNQPQHF. Complete variable domain (other parts from reference TRBV5-5 and TRBJ1-5): DAGVTQSPTHLIKTRGQQVTLRCSPISGHKSVSWYQQVLGQGPQFIFQYYEKEERGRGNFPDRFSARQFPNYSSELNVNALLLGDSALYLCASSLARGIGNQPQHFGDGTRLSIL.

The rearrangement joins TRBV7-2 to TRBJ2-5; D gene ambiguous. The germline gives CDR1 SGHTA, CDR2 FQGNSA. This CDR3 contains 14 residues. Between the trimmed V and J ends, which lost 1 base and 2 bases, there was a span of 8 bases. CDR3 coding DNA: TGTGCCAGCAGCTTAGACAACATACAAGAGACCCAGTACTTC. Its protein product is CASSLDNIQETQYF.

V gene TRBV18 combines with J gene TRBJ2-5; 13 nucleotides match TRBD2. This CDR3 is 16 amino acids long. CDR1 and CDR2 from the germline V gene are KGHSH and LQKENI. V shed 10 bases and J 5 bases; nucleotides not matched to a gene: 13. For the CDR3, the DNA is TGTGCCACCCAGCCCGCGGGACTAGCGGGATCTGAGACCCAGTACTTC. This translates into CATQPAGLAGSETQYF.

The V gene is TRBV2, the J gene TRBJ2-1, with TRBD2 matching 7 bases. Germline V lookup: CDR1 SNHLY, CDR2 FYNNEI. V was clipped by 5 bases and J by 5 bases; unmatched bases: 12. This CDR3 spans 16 amino acids. The CDR3 DNA reads TGTGCCAGCAGTCTCATGGGGGGGGGAATGGACAATGAGCAGTTCTTC. Its protein product is CASSLMGGGMDNEQFF. Complete variable domain (other parts from reference TRBV2 and TRBJ2-1): EPEVTQTPSHQVTQMGQEVILRCVPISNHLYFYWYRQILGQKVEFLVSFYNNEISEKSEIFDDQFSVERPDGSNFTLKIRSTKLEDSAMYFCASSLMGGGMDNEQFFGPGTRLTVL.

This rearrangement joins TRBV21-1 to TRBJ1-5; TRBD1 is the table's D call, not checked against the DNA. TRBV21-1 is a listed pseudogene. The CDR3 is 17 residues long. CDR3 in amino acids: CASSKVPTRQGNQPQHF. The CDR3, as DNA: TGTGCCAGCAGCAAAGTGCCGACCCGACAGGGCAATCAGCCCCAGCATTTT.

The J gene is TRBJ2-1, the V gene TRBV19; no definite D call. CDR3 length equals 16 residues. V dropped 7 bases and J dropped 0 bases, with 16 bases sitting between them. Germline loops: CDR1 LNHDA, CDR2 SQIVND (reference sequence). The CDR3 reads CASTRLSTSSYNEQFF. The CDR3 DNA follows: TGTGCCAGTACTCGACTGTCAACCAGCTCCTACAATGAGCAGTTCTTC.

Only one count was recorded for this clone. The rearrangement joins TRBV29-1 to TRBJ1-2; D gene ambiguous. Trimming stripped 7 bases from V and 8 bases from J, with 11 bases between. The CDR3 sequence is 10 residues long. Germline CDR1 reads SQVTM; CDR2 reads ANQGSEA. CDR3 DNA sequence: TGCAGCGCCAAGACTGACGGCTACACCTTC. It translates to CSAKTDGYTF.

The chain carries TRBV9 and TRBJ2-7, with no clear D. Per germline, CDR1 SGDLS and CDR2 YYNGEE. This CDR3 spans 11 amino acids. V gave up 1 base and J gave up 6 bases, with 5 bases separating them. CDR3 residues: CASSVSGEQYF. The CDR3 DNA reads as TGTGCCAGCAGCGTATCAGGCGAGCAGTACTTC.